One and the same sample provided the 21 T cell receptor beta chains below, sequenced in a study of response to subunit inactivated influenza vaccine. Using its own MiXCR run on the RT-PCR reads, TCRdb lists one record per CDR3 protein. The sample holds roughly 790,000 distinct CDR3 sequences; about 20% are singletons and the top ten take 10%. Specimen: PBMCs from blood, collected roughly 5 days after vaccination. The receptor source for this set is a man aged 50-59 years who received an inactivated influenza vaccine.

This clonotype was seen more than once but under ten times. The V gene is TRBV20-1, the J gene TRBJ2-5; 9 nucleotides line up with TRBD2. Germline V gene lookup returns CDR1 DFQATT and CDR2 SNEGSKA (reference sequence). This CDR3 spans 14 amino acids. The V and J ends lost 5 bases and 5 bases, in that order; junction bases with no gene match: 9. This chain's CDR3 is CSAFRAGGWETQYF. The CDR3 nucleotides read TGCAGTGCTTTTCGAGCGGGGGGTTGGGAGACCCAGTACTTC.

V and J are TRBV6-1 and TRBJ2-3, with 8 bases lining up with TRBD2. CDR3 length: 14 residues. CDR1 is MNHNS and CDR2 is SASEGT in the germline V gene. DNA for the CDR3: TGTGCGACGCGTTGGGCGGGAGGTGGAGATACGCAGTATTTT. This gives the protein CATRWAGGGDTQYF.

This clonotype was observed a handful of times. The CDR3 spells CASSPLHVFYGYTF. The CDR3 DNA is TGTGCCAGCAGTCCACTACACGTTTTCTATGGCTACACCTTC. The chain links TRBV7-2 to TRBJ1-2; D ambiguous. CDR3 length: 14 residues. Germline V lookup: CDR1 SGHTA, CDR2 FQGNSA. Trimming removed 6 bases from V and 4 bases from J, with 15 bases in between.

This clonotype has more than one count but fewer than ten. This chain links TRBV20-1 with TRBJ1-1, with D uncertain. Germline-derived CDR1 and CDR2 are DFQATT and SNEGSKA (reference sequence). Between the trimmed V and J ends, which lost 5 bases and 1 base, there was a span of 11 bases. The CDR3 length is 13 residues. The CDR3: CSAHAGRNTEAFF. CDR3 nucleotides: TGCAGTGCTCACGCTGGGAGGAACACTGAAGCTTTCTTT.

The chain couples TRBV5-1 to TRBJ2-2, with 7 positions matching TRBD1. Germline V CDR1 and CDR2: SGHRS, YFSETQ. The CDR3 runs to 16 residues. V shed 4 bases, J shed 1 base, and the junction held 7 bases outside the gene matches. CDR3 in DNA: TGCGCCAGCAGCGCCACAGGGGACCAGAACACCGGGGAGCTGTTTTTT. Translating it yields CASSATGDQNTGELFF.

The sample holds a few counts of this clonotype. V gene TRBV7-2 combines with J gene TRBJ2-1; 8 nucleotides agree with TRBD2. The germline CDR1 and CDR2 sequences are SGHTA and FQGNSA. This CDR3 is built from 16 residues. Trimming removed 2 bases from V and 7 bases from J; junction bases left unmatched: 10. The CDR3 is CASSLMRGASRNEQFF. The CDR3 bases are TGTGCCAGCAGCTTAATGCGGGGGGCATCCCGAAATGAGCAGTTCTTC.

The V and J genes are TRBV6-1 and TRBJ1-1; D is ambiguous. V gave up 6 bases and J gave up 1 base, with 12 bases separating them. Germline CDR1 is MNHNS and CDR2 is SASEGT. This CDR3 has 14 residues. The CDR3 DNA sequence: TGTGCCAGCAGCGCGAAGTTACAGAACACTGAAGCTTTCTTT. Protein: CASSAKLQNTEAFF.

This clonotype has only a few counts. The chain couples TRBV6-2 or TRBV6-3 to TRBJ2-7; TRBD2 agrees at 15 bases. The junction had 5 bases not matched to a gene; V was cut back by 5 bases and J by 0 bases. The CDR3 extends over 17 amino acids. CDR1 and CDR2 (germline): MNHEY, SVGEGT. The CDR3 loop is CASSQGTSGRYSYEQYF. CDR3 nucleotides: TGTGCCAGCAGTCAGGGGACTAGCGGGAGGTACTCCTACGAGCAGTACTTC.

The V and J genes are TRBV20-1 and TRBJ2-2; 7 nucleotides agree with TRBD2. The V segment lost 2 bases and the J segment 6 bases; nucleotides outside the gene matches: 9. Germline CDR1 DFQATT, CDR2 SNEGSKA (reference sequence). The CDR3 totals 15 residues. CDR3 in amino acids: CSARLWEGTPGELFF. The CDR3 DNA sequence: TGCAGTGCTAGACTCTGGGAGGGGACCCCCGGGGAGCTGTTTTTT.

The chain recombines TRBV4-1 with TRBJ2-2, with D possibly being TRBD1 or TRBD2 (6 bases each). The length of the CDR3 is 14 residues. Trimming shortened V by 1 base and J by 7 bases, and 10 bases separated the two germline ends. The V gene's germline CDR1 is MGHRA and CDR2 YSYEKL. The CDR3 reads CASSQGGAYGELFF. CDR3 DNA: TGCGCCAGCAGCCAAGGGGGGGCTTACGGGGAGCTGTTTTTT.

The chain is built from TRBV24-1 and TRBJ2-1; TRBD2 aligns across 7 bases. CDR3 size: 14 residues. From germline, CDR1 is KGHDR and CDR2 SFDVKD. The trim removed 9 bases at V and 4 bases at J, leaving 8 bases unmatched. The CDR3 spells CATRGGSPYNEQFF. In nucleotides, the CDR3 is TGTGCCACCCGGGGCGGGAGTCCGTACAATGAGCAGTTCTTC.

The chain joins TRBV7-9 to TRBJ2-1, with a tentative D call TRBD2 (5 bases). The CDR3 has 15 amino acids. CDR1 and CDR2 from the germline V gene are SEHNR and FQNEAQ (reference sequence). The V end lost 1 base, the J end lost 5 bases, and 12 bases lay between the germline ends. The CDR3 reads CASSLDTSSDNEQFF. In nucleotides, the CDR3 is TGTGCCAGCAGCTTAGATACTAGTTCGGACAATGAGCAGTTCTTC.

The chain is built from TRBV5-4 and TRBJ2-1; D is perhaps TRBD1 (6 bases). Germline values: CDR1 SGHNT, CDR2 YYREEE (reference sequence). The CDR3 length is 15 residues. V was shortened by 4 bases and J by 4 bases, with 15 bases between the two germline ends. DNA of the CDR3: TGTGCCAGCAGCCTCCGGGACATCGGTTACAATGAGCAGTTCTTC. Translated, it gives CASSLRDIGYNEQFF.

The gene calls are TRBV7-9 and TRBJ2-1, with TRBD2 matching over 10 bases. The junction had 9 bases not matched to a gene; V was cut back by 6 bases and J by 7 bases. The CDR3 length is 15 residues. Germline values: CDR1 SEHNR, CDR2 FQNEAQ (reference sequence). The CDR3 DNA sequence: TGTGCCAGCAGAAGGGCTAGCGGGAGAGGGAATGAGCAGTTCTTC. Protein sequence: CASRRASGRGNEQFF.

The J gene is TRBJ2-1, the V gene TRBV5-1, with TRBD2 matching 12 bases. The CDR3 has 18 residues. Germline CDR1 SGHRS, CDR2 YFSETQ. The J segment lost 1 base and the V segment lost 0 bases, leaving 5 bases of the junction unmatched. CDR3 DNA: TGCGCCAGCAGCTTGGGACTAGCGGGGGCGACTTCCTACAATGAGCAGTTCTTC. Amino acid sequence: CASSLGLAGATSYNEQFF.

This sequence joins TRBV28 and TRBJ2-1; D is perhaps TRBD1 or TRBD2 (6 bases each). Germline loops: CDR1 MDHEN, CDR2 SYDVKM. This CDR3 region has 16 residues. V was clipped by 8 bases and J by 4 bases, with 21 bases between them. The CDR3 DNA reads as TGTGCCAGCTCAGACTCGGGGGCCTCAGGGTACAATGAGCAGTTCTTC. Its translation: CASSDSGASGYNEQFF.

This clonotype was picked up many times. The chain joins TRBV12-3 or TRBV12-4 to TRBJ1-5; unclear D gene. The germline V and J ends were trimmed by 5 bases and 0 bases, with 11 bases remaining between them. The CDR3 spans 15 residues. The CDR3 nucleotides are TGTGCCAGCAGTACAGATTTGTATAGCAATCAGCCCCAGCATTTT. This translates into CASSTDLYSNQPQHF.

Ten or more counts support this clonotype. The chain is built from TRBV10-2 and TRBJ2-3; D is unclear. The CDR3 sequence is 14 residues long. CDR1 is WSHSY, CDR2 SAAADI, per germline. V was shortened by 3 bases and J by 6 bases, with 13 bases between the two germline ends. This CDR3 reads CASSEVHLTDTQYF. The CDR3 DNA reads TGCGCCAGCAGTGAAGTCCATCTGACGGATACGCAGTATTTT.

In this sample, this clonotype turned up a few times. The genes are TRBV5-1 and TRBJ2-2, with D tentatively TRBD2 (6 bases). Trimming stripped 5 bases from V and 1 base from J, with 12 bases between. The germline gives CDR1 SGHRS, CDR2 YFSETQ. The CDR3 sequence is 15 residues long. The CDR3 DNA is TGCGCCAGCAGTACCGGGACTTTGAACACCGGGGAGCTGTTTTTT. Translated, it gives CASSTGTLNTGELFF.

This clonotype was seen a few times. This chain joins TRBV7-9 and TRBJ1-4; tentative D call: TRBD1 (6 bases). Trimming took 4 bases from V and 6 from J, leaving 12 bases between them. CDR3 length: 14 residues. Germline assignment: CDR1 SEHNR and CDR2 FQNEAQ (reference sequence). This CDR3 reads CASSWQGSYEKLFF. In DNA form, the CDR3 reads TGTGCCAGCAGCTGGCAGGGGAGTTATGAAAAACTGTTTTTT.

V gene TRBV7-9 combines with J gene TRBJ2-3; D gene ambiguous. V was shortened by 5 bases and J by 3 bases, with 15 bases between the two germline ends. The CDR3 covers 15 residues. Germline values: CDR1 SEHNR, CDR2 FQNEAQ (reference sequence). The CDR3 protein is CASSPVESRTDTQYF. CDR3 nucleotides: TGTGCCAGCAGCCCCGTAGAGAGTCGAACAGATACGCAGTATTTT.